These T cell receptor beta chains were read from a single sample in a study of blood T cell repertoires in COVID-19. Profiled with immunoSEQ multiplex PCR; TCRdb holds only in-frame clones, not every one. The sample lists more than 200,000 clones, around four fifths occurring once. The sequencing sample was made of peripheral blood. Receptor source: a man between 60 and 70 years old with acute or convalescent COVID-19. The CDR3 runs from the conserved cysteine through the conserved F or W. The D gene is left open where the match is weak. Size tells how often a clone was seen (once, few, many) or the class of an expanded clone, and some rows leave it out.

V: TRBV5-1
J: TRBJ1-4
size: -
D: TRBD1
CDR3: CASSLVSGGAEDEKLFF
DNA: TGCGCCAGCAGCTTGGTTTCAGGGGGCGCCGAAGATGAAAAACTGTTTTTT

V: TRBV5-1
J: TRBJ2-2
size: once
D: TRBD1
CDR3: CASSSQGTVAPTGELFF
DNA: TGCGCCAGCAGCTCCCAGGGGACAGTCGCTCCCACCGGGGAGCTGTTTTTT

V: TRBV27
J: TRBJ1-3
size: -
D: -
CDR3: CASSLQAGTGNTIYF
DNA: TGTGCCAGCAGTTTACAGGCAGGGACTGGAAACACCATATATTTT

V: TRBV2
J: TRBJ2-5
size: -
D: -
CDR3: CASSGTEQETQYF
DNA: TGTGCCAGCAGTGGGACAGAACAAGAGACCCAGTACTTC

V: TRBV10-1
J: TRBJ1-6
size: few
D: TRBD1
CDR3: CAGRDSPRKNSPLHF
DNA: TGCGCCGGCAGGGACAGTCCTAGGAAGAATTCACCCCTCCACTTT

V: TRBV7-2
J: TRBJ2-7
size: -
D: -
CDR3: CASSPLAAGEQYF
DNA: TGTGCCAGCAGCCCCCTGGCGGCTGGGGAGCAGTACTTC

V: TRBV7-2
J: TRBJ2-2
size: few
D: TRBD1
CDR3: CASSWGQGRSGELFF
DNA: TGTGCCAGCAGCTGGGGACAGGGGAGGTCCGGGGAGCTGTTTTTT

V: TRBV7-2
J: TRBJ2-1
size: once
D: TRBD2
CDR3: CASSLALAGGNEQFF
DNA: TGTGCCAGCAGCTTAGCGCTAGCGGGAGGTAATGAGCAGTTCTTC

V: TRBV28
J: TRBJ2-7
size: once
D: TRBD1
CDR3: CASSSRRQGRPYEQYF
DNA: TGTGCCAGCAGTTCCCGCAGACAGGGGCGACCCTACGAGCAGTACTTC

V: TRBV6-5
J: TRBJ1-4
size: -
D: -
CDR3: CASSLKGGYEKLFF
DNA: TGTGCCAGCAGTTTAAAGGGGGGGTATGAAAAACTGTTTTTT

V: TRBV5-1
J: TRBJ2-3
size: -
D: -
CDR3: CASSTLGSGTDTQYF
DNA: TGCGCCAGCAGCACACTGGGGAGTGGCACAGATACGCAGTATTTT

V: TRBV9
J: TRBJ2-3
size: -
D: -
CDR3: CASSVRTDTDTQYF
DNA: TGTGCCAGCAGCGTCAGGACAGACACAGATACGCAGTATTTT

V: TRBV7-9
J: TRBJ2-7
size: few
D: TRBD1
CDR3: CASSLPGQGYEQYF
DNA: TGTGCCAGCAGCTTACCGGGACAGGGCTACGAGCAGTACTTC

V: TRBV2
J: TRBJ2-7
size: -
D: TRBD2
CDR3: CASSLASGGSYEQYF
DNA: TGTGCCAGCTCTCTGGCTAGCGGGGGCTCCTACGAGCAGTACTTC

V: TRBV14
J: TRBJ2-1
size: -
D: -
CDR3: CASSPAGYTYNEQFF
DNA: TGTGCCAGCAGCCCGGCCGGGTATACTTACAATGAGCAGTTCTTC

V: TRBV6-5
J: TRBJ1-5
size: -
D: -
CDR3: CASSIRVFQPQHF
DNA: TGTGCCAGCAGCATTAGAGTGTTCCAGCCCCAGCATTTT

V: TRBV29-1
J: TRBJ2-7
size: -
D: TRBD1
CDR3: CSVRREGQGRTYEQYF
DNA: TGCAGCGTTCGCCGTGAAGGACAGGGTAGAACCTACGAGCAGTACTTC

V: TRBV6-5
J: TRBJ2-7
size: -
D: -
CDR3: CASSLIPLGSYEQYF
DNA: TGTGCCAGCAGCCTAATCCCCCTAGGCTCCTACGAGCAGTACTTC

V: TRBV30
J: TRBJ2-5
size: -
D: -
CDR3: CAWSVHIGAETQYF
DNA: TGTGCCTGGAGTGTACATATAGGGGCAGAGACCCAGTACTTC

V: TRBV27
J: TRBJ2-3
size: -
D: -
CDR3: CASSLTGLGTDTQYF
DNA: TGTGCCAGCAGCCTCACAGGGTTGGGTACAGATACGCAGTATTTT

V: TRBV2
J: TRBJ2-7
size: -
D: -
CDR3: CASKGSGYYEQYF
DNA: TGTGCCAGCAAGGGGTCAGGATACTACGAGCAGTACTTC

V: TRBV6-2/TRBV6-3
J: TRBJ1-1
size: once
D: -
CDR3: CASSYTPQGSTEAFF
DNA: TGTGCCAGCAGTTACACACCTCAGGGAAGCACTGAAGCTTTCTTT

V: TRBV27
J: TRBJ2-2
size: -
D: TRBD2
CDR3: CASSLLGGRVSGELFF
DNA: TGTGCCAGCAGTTTATTGGGCGGGAGAGTCTCCGGGGAGCTGTTTTTT

V: TRBV7-6
J: TRBJ2-3
size: -
D: TRBD2
CDR3: CASRGVGRTDTQYF
DNA: TGTGCCAGCCGGGGGGTCGGTCGCACAGATACGCAGTATTTT

V: TRBV7-9
J: TRBJ1-4
size: -
D: TRBD1
CDR3: CASSLRTGNEKLFF
DNA: TGTGCCAGCAGCCTCAGGACAGGGAATGAAAAACTGTTTTTT

V: TRBV2
J: TRBJ1-4
size: -
D: -
CDR3: CASSGTLGESEKLFF
DNA: TGTGCCAGCAGTGGCACCCTGGGAGAAAGTGAAAAACTGTTTTTT

V: TRBV10-2
J: TRBJ2-5
size: once
D: TRBD2
CDR3: CASRGTSGGLETQYF
DNA: TGCGCCAGCAGGGGGACTAGCGGGGGGTTGGAGACCCAGTACTTC

V: TRBV7-8
J: TRBJ2-1
size: -
D: -
CDR3: CASSLGFYNEQFF
DNA: TGTGCCAGCAGCTTGGGCTTCTACAATGAGCAGTTCTTC

V: TRBV3-1/TRBV3-2
J: TRBJ2-4
size: -
D: TRBD1
CDR3: CASSPLADRVDIQYF
DNA: TGTGCCAGCAGCCCCCTTGCGGACAGGGTAGACATTCAGTACTTC

V: TRBV5-1
J: TRBJ2-2
size: -
D: TRBD1
CDR3: CASSLVGQPTGELFF
DNA: TGCGCCAGCAGCTTGGTGGGACAGCCCACCGGGGAGCTGTTTTTT

V: TRBV4-1
J: TRBJ2-1
size: -
D: TRBD2
CDR3: CASSQGDGTSGVWGQFF
DNA: TGCGCCAGCAGCCAAGGCGACGGGACTAGCGGGGTTTGGGGGCAGTTCTTC

V: TRBV7-2
J: TRBJ2-5
size: -
D: TRBD2
CDR3: CASSLVRTSGSVQETQYF
DNA: TGTGCCAGCAGCTTAGTCCGGACTAGCGGGAGTGTTCAAGAGACCCAGTACTTC

V: TRBV12-3/TRBV12-4
J: TRBJ2-2
size: -
D: TRBD2
CDR3: CATGRENTGELFF
DNA: TGTGCCACGGGGAGGGAGAACACCGGGGAGCTGTTTTTT

V: TRBV5-6
J: TRBJ2-5
size: -
D: TRBD1
CDR3: CASSESPIPRGLWETQYF
DNA: TGTGCCAGCAGCGAATCACCTATTCCCAGGGGGCTGTGGGAGACCCAGTACTTC

V: TRBV5-8
J: TRBJ1-3
size: -
D: -
CDR3: CASSPSTALDTIYF
DNA: TGTGCCAGCAGCCCATCAACTGCCCTTGACACCATATATTTT

V: TRBV27
J: TRBJ1-6
size: -
D: -
CDR3: CASSQGPYPNSPLHF
DNA: TGTGCCAGCAGTCAGGGGCCCTACCCTAATTCACCCCTCCACTTT

V: TRBV9
J: TRBJ2-3
size: -
D: TRBD2
CDR3: CASSDSGGTDTQYF
DNA: TGTGCCAGCAGCGATAGCGGGGGCACAGATACGCAGTATTTT

V: TRBV30
J: TRBJ1-1
size: once
D: TRBD1
CDR3: CAWGQGATPNTEAFF
DNA: TGTGCCTGGGGACAGGGGGCGACCCCCAACACTGAAGCTTTCTTT

V: TRBV5-1
J: TRBJ2-1
size: few
D: -
CDR3: CASSLASQRLNEQFF
DNA: TGCGCCAGCAGCTTGGCCTCTCAGCGGTTGAATGAGCAGTTCTTC

V: TRBV19
J: TRBJ2-7
size: -
D: TRBD1
CDR3: CASSPDRAYEQYF
DNA: TGTGCCAGTAGTCCGGACAGGGCCTACGAGCAGTACTTC

V: TRBV5-1
J: TRBJ1-2
size: -
D: -
CDR3: CASSGDSLTF
DNA: TGCGCCAGCAGCGGAGATTCGCTCACCTTC

V: TRBV10-2
J: TRBJ2-3
size: -
D: TRBD2
CDR3: CASSTAGAGRDTQYF
DNA: TGCGCCAGCAGTACAGCGGGGGCGGGGCGGGATACGCAGTATTTT

V: TRBV5-1
J: TRBJ2-1
size: -
D: -
CDR3: CASSLDPPALSYNEQFF
DNA: TGCGCCAGCAGCTTGGACCCGCCAGCGTTATCCTACAATGAGCAGTTCTTC

V: TRBV15
J: TRBJ2-7
size: few
D: TRBD1
CDR3: CATSRDRGQGPTYEQYF
DNA: TGTGCCACCAGCAGAGATCGGGGACAGGGACCCACCTACGAGCAGTACTTC

V: TRBV3-1/TRBV3-2
J: TRBJ1-2
size: -
D: TRBD1
CDR3: CASSQMRGQTYGYTF
DNA: TGTGCCAGCAGCCAAATGAGGGGACAGACCTATGGCTACACCTTC